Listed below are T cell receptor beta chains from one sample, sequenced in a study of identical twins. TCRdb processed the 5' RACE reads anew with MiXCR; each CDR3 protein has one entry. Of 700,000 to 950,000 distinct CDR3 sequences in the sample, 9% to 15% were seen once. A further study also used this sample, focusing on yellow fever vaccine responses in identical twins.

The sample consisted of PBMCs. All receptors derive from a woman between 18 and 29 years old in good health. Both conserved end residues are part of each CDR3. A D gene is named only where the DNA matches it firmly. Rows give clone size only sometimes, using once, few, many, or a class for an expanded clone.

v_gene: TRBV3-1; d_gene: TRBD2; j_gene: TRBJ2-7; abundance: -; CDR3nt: TGTGCCAGCAGCCAAGTCGGGGGGGGTGTTCAGCAGTACTTC; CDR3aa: CASSQVGGGVQQYF
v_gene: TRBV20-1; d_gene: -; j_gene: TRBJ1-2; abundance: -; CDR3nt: TGCAGTGCTAGGGGTTTTAGCCAGAAGGGCTACACCTTC; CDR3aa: CSARGFSQKGYTF
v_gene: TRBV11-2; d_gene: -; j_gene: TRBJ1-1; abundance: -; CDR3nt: TGTGCCAGCAGCTTAGATCCGGGCTCTGACACTGAAGCTTTCTTT; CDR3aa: CASSLDPGSDTEAFF
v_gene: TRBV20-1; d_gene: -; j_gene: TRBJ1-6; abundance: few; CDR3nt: TGCAGTGCTAGGTGGCGCACTAATTCACCCCTCCACTTT; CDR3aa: CSARWRTNSPLHF
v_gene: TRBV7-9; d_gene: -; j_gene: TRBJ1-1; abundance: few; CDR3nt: TGTGCCAGCAGCTCCCTTGGGGCTTTCTTT; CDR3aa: CASSSLGAFF
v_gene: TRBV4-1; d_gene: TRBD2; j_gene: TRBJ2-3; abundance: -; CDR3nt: TGCGCCAGCAGCCAAAATAGCGGGAGGTTCTCCACAGATACGCAGTATTTT; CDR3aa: CASSQNSGRFSTDTQYF
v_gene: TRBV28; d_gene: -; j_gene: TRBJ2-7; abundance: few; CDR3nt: TGTGCCAGCAGTTTGGGCAGCGCTAGGTACGAGCAGTACTTC; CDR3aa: CASSLGSARYEQYF
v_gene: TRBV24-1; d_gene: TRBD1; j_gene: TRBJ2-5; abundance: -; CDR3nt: TGTGCCACCAGTGATTTGGCGGACAGGGAGACCCAGTACTTC; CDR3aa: CATSDLADRETQYF
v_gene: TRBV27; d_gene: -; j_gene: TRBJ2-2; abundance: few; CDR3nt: TGTGCCAGCAGATATAACAGGGGGGGCGGCACCGGGGAGCTGTTTTTT; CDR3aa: CASRYNRGGGTGELFF
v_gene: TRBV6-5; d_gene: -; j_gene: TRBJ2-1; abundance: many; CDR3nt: TGTGCCAGCAGTTACTCGGATCTCGGAGGGCAGTTCTTC; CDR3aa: CASSYSDLGGQFF
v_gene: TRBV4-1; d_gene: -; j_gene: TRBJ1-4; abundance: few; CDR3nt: TGCGCCAGCAGCTTGGGGATTGGTGAAAAACTGTTTTTT; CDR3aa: CASSLGIGEKLFF
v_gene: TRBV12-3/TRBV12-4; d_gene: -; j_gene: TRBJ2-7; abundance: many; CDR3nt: TGTGCCAGCAGTTCTCTCTCCGACGAGCAGTACTTC; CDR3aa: CASSSLSDEQYF
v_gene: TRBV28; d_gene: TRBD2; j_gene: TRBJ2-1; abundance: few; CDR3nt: TGTGCCAGCAGTTTCTCCCAGGGACTAGCGTTCGATGAGCAGTTCTTC; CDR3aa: CASSFSQGLAFDEQFF
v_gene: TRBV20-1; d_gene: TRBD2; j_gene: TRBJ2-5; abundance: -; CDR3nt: TGCAGTGTACGCGGGGGGGCGGAGACCCAGTACTTC; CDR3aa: CSVRGGAETQYF
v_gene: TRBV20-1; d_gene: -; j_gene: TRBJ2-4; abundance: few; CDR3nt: TGCAGTGCTAGAGAGGCAGGGGTTGGGATTGCCAAAAACATTCAGTACTTC; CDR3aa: CSAREAGVGIAKNIQYF
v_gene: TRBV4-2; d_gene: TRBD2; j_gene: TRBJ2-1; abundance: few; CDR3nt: TGTGCCAGCAGCCAAGATTCCCTCGGGGGGGGGGTGTATGAGCAGTTCTTC; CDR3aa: CASSQDSLGGGVYEQFF
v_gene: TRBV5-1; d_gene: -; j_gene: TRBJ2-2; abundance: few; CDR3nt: TGCGCCAGCAGCCCGGCGGAGAACACCGGGGAGCTGTTTTTT; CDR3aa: CASSPAENTGELFF
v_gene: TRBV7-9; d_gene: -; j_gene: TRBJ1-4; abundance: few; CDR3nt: TGTGCCAGCAACAACCTGGGATCTGGGGGTGAAAAACTGTTTTTT; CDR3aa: CASNNLGSGGEKLFF
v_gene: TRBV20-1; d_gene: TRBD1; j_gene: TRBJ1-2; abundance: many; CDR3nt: TGCAGTGCCGGACAGGGATTTGGCTATGGCTACACCTTC; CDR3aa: CSAGQGFGYGYTF
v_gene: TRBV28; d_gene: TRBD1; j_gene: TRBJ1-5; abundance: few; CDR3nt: TGTGCCAGCAGCAGTGGACAGGCGAGCAATCAGCCCCAGCATTTT; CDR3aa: CASSSGQASNQPQHF
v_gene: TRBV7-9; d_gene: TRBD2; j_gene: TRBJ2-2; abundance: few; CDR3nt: TGTGCCAGCAGCTTAGGATTCGCTAGCGGGAGCACCGGGGAGCTGTTTTTT; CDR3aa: CASSLGFASGSTGELFF
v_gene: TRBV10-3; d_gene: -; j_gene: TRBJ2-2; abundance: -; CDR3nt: TGTGCCATCAGTGAGTCAGGGGACGCCGGGGAGCTGTTTTTT; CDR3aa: CAISESGDAGELFF
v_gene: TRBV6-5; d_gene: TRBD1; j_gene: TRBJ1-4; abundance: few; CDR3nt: TGTGCCAGCAGTTACTCCGGGACAGGGGCCGCAACTAATGAAAAACTGTTTTTT; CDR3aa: CASSYSGTGAATNEKLFF
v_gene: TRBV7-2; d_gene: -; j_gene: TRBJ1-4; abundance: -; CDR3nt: TGTGCCAGCAGCCAAGGACAGACCAGAGAAAAACTGTTTTTT; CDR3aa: CASSQGQTREKLFF
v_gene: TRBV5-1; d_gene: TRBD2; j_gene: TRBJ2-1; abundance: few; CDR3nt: TGCGCCAGCAGCCCGGGACTAGGATCTTTCTATGAGCAGTTCTTC; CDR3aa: CASSPGLGSFYEQFF
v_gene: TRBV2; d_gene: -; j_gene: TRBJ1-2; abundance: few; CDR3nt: TGTGCCAGCAGTGATTACGGGGAGAGGGCTGGCTACACCTTC; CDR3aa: CASSDYGERAGYTF
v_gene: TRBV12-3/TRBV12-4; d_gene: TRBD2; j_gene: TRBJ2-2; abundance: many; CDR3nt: TGTGCCAGCAGTTTAGGGGTAGCGGGAGTTTACGGGGAGCTGTTTTTT; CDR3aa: CASSLGVAGVYGELFF
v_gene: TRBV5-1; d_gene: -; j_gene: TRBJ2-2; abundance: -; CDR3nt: TGCGCCAGCAGTTTTGACATGTACACCGGGGAGCTGTTTTTT; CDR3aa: CASSFDMYTGELFF
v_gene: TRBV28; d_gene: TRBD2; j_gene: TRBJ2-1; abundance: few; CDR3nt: TGTGCCAGCAGTGTCGGGGGGGCGCCTCGTTACAATGAGCAGTTCTTC; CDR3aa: CASSVGGAPRYNEQFF
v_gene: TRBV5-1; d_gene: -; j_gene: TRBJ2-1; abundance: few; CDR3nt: TGCGCCAGCAGCCCCACAGGGTACCCAGTTCATGAGCAGTTCTTC; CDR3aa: CASSPTGYPVHEQFF
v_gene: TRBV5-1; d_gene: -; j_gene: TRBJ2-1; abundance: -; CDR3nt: TGCGCCAGCAGCTTGTTTTCGGGGGCGATGGATGAGCAGTTCTTC; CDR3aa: CASSLFSGAMDEQFF
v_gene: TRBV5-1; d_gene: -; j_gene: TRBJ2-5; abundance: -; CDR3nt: TGCGCCAGCAGCTTGGCGGACACGGGTTTGCAAGAGACCCAGTACTTC; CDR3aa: CASSLADTGLQETQYF
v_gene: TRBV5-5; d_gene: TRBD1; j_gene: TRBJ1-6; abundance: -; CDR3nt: TGTGCCAGCAGCTTTGGACAGGGCTTCCTCCTGAATTCACCCCTCCACTTT; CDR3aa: CASSFGQGFLLNSPLHF
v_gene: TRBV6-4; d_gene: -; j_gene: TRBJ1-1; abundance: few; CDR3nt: TGTGCCAGCAGTGACTCGGGCAGGGCGGACACTGAAGCTTTCTTT; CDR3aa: CASSDSGRADTEAFF
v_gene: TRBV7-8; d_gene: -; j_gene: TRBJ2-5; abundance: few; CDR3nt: TGTGCCAGCAGCTTGGAGGCAGGAATACAAGAGACCCAGTACTTC; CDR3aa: CASSLEAGIQETQYF
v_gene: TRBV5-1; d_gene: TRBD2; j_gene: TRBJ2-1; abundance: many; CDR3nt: TGCGCCAGCAGCTCTTCAGCGGGAGGGGCCTACAATGAGCAGTTCTTC; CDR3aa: CASSSSAGGAYNEQFF
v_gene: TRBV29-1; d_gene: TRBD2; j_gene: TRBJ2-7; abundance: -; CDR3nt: TGCAGCGTTGAAGAAATATCAGGACTAGGCTACGAGCAGTACTTC; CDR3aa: CSVEEISGLGYEQYF
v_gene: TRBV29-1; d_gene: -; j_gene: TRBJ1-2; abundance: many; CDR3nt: TGCAGCGTTGTCGGTGGGGGCGGCTACACCTTC; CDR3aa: CSVVGGGGYTF
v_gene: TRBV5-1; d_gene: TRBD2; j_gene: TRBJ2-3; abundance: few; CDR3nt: TGCGCCAGCAGCGCCGGGACTAGCGGTTGGGGCACAGATACGCAGTATTTT; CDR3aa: CASSAGTSGWGTDTQYF
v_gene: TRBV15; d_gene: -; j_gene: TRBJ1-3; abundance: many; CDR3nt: TGTGCCACCAGCAGAGATTGGACCGGACGGGGGGCTAAAGGAAACACCATATATTTT; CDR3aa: CATSRDWTGRGAKGNTIYF
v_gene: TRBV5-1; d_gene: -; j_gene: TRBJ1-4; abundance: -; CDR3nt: TGCGCCAGCAGCAAGCTGGACAGTAATGAAAAACTGTTTTTT; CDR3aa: CASSKLDSNEKLFF
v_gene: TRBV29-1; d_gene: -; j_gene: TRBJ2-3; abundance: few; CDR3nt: TGCAGCGGGAGGCTGGCTGCTAGCACAGATACGCAGTATTTT; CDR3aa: CSGRLAASTDTQYF
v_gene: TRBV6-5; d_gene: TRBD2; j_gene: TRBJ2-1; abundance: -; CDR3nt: TGTGCCAGCAGTTCCCAACTAGGGACTAGCGGGGACAATGAGCAGTTCTTC; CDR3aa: CASSSQLGTSGDNEQFF
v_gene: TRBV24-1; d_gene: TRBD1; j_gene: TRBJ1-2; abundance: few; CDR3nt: TGTGCCACCAGTGAGCCGGGACAGGGGGATTATGGCTACACCTTC; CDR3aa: CATSEPGQGDYGYTF
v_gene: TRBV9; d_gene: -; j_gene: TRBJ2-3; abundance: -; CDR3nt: TGTGCCAGCAGCCCAACCCACGGAGGGGGGGGCACAGATACGCAGTATTTT; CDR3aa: CASSPTHGGGGTDTQYF
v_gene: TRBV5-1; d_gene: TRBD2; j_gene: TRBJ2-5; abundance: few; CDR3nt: TGCGCCAGCAGCTTGGCCACTATGCGGGAGTGGGAGACCCAGTACTTC; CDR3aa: CASSLATMREWETQYF
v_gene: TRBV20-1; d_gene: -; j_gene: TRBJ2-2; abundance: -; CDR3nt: TGCAGTGCTAGTGGGCGGACAGCTGGAACCGGGGAGCTGTTTTTT; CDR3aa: CSASGRTAGTGELFF
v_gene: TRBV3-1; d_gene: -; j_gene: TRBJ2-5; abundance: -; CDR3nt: TGTGCCAGCAGCCCCCGTCTTTATCAAGAGACCCAGTACTTC; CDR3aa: CASSPRLYQETQYF
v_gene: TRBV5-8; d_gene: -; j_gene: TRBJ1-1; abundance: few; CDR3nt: TGTGCCAGCAGCTTCATGTTCTGGGGCAGCGACACTGAAGCTTTCTTT; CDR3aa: CASSFMFWGSDTEAFF
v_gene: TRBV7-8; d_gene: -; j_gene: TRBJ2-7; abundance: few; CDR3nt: TGTGCCAGCAGCCCAAGGGGGGGGGTCGGGGAGCAGTACTTC; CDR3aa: CASSPRGGVGEQYF
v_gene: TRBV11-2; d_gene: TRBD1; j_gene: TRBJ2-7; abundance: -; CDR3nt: TGTGCCAGCAGCCCAGACTGGGGACAGGGGTACGAGCAGTACTTC; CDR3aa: CASSPDWGQGYEQYF
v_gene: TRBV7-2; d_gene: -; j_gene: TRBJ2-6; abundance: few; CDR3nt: TGTGCCAGCAGCTTAGGACCGCCCTCTGGGGCCAACGTCCTGACTTTC; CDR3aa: CASSLGPPSGANVLTF
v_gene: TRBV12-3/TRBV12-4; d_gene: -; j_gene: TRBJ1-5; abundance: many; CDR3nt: TGTGCCAGCAGCCTCGGACAGTATAGCAATCAGCCCCAGCATTTT; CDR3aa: CASSLGQYSNQPQHF
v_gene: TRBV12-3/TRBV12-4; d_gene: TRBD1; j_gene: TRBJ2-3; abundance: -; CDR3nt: TGTGCCAGCAGTGCCTGGACAGGGGGTGATACGCAGTATTTT; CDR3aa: CASSAWTGGDTQYF
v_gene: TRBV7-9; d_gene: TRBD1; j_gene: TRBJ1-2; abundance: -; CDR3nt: TGTGCCAGCAGCTTAAGTACCGGACAGGTCGGTGGCTACACCTTC; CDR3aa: CASSLSTGQVGGYTF
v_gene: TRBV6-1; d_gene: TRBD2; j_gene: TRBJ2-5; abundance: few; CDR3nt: TGTGCCAGCAGTGAGGGAGGGTTTTGGGAGACCCAGTACTTC; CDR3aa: CASSEGGFWETQYF
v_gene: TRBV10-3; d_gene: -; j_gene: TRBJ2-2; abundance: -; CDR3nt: TGTGCCATCGGGGCACGTTCAGTCCCCGGGGAGCTGTTTTTT; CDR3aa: CAIGARSVPGELFF
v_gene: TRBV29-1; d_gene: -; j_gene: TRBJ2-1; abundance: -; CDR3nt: TGCAGCGCTCAGGGTTTTACGTTAAATGAGCAGTTCTTC; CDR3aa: CSAQGFTLNEQFF
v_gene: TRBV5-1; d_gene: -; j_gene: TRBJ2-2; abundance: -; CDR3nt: TGCGCCAGCAGCTTTGGAGGGCGAACGAACACCGGGGAGCTGTTTTTT; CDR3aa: CASSFGGRTNTGELFF